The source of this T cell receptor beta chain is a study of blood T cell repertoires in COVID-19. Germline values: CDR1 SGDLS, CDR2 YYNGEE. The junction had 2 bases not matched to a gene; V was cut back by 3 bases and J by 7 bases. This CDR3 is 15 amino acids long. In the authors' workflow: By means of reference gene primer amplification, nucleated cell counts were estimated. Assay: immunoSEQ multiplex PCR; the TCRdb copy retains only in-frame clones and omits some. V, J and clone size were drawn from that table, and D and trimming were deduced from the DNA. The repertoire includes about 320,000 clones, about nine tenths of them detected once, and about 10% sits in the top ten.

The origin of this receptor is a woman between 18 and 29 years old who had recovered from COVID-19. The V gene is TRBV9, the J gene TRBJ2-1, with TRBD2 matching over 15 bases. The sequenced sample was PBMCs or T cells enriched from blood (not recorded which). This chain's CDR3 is CASSGTSGGVNEQFF. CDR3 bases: TGTGCCAGCAGCGGGACTAGCGGGGGGGTAAATGAGCAGTTCTTC.